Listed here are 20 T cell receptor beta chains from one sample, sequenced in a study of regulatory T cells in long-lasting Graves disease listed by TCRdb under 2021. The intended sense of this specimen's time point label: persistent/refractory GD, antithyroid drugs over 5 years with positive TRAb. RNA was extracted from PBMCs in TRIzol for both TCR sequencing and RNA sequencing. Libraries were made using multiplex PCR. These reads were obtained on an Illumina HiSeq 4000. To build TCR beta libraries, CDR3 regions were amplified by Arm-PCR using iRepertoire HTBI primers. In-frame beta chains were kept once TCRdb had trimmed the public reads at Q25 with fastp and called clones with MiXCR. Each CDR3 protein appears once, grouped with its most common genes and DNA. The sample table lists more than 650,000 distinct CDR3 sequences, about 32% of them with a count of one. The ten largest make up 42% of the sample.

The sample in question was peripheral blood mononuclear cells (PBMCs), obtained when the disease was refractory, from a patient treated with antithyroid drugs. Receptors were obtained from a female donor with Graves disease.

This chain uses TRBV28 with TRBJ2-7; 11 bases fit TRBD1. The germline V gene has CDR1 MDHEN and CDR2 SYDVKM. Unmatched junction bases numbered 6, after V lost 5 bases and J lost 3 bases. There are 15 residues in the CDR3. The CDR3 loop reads CASSTGTGGFYEQYF. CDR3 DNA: TGTGCCAGCAGTACCGGGACAGGGGGTTTCTACGAGCAGTACTTC.

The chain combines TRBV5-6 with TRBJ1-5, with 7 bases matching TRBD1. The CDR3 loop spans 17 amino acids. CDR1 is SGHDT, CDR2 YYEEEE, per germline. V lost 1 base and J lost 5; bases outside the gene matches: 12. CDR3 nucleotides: TGTGCCAGCAGCTTGTACGTCGGAGGGGGCCTAGATCAGCCCCAGCATTTT. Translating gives CASSLYVGGGLDQPQHF.

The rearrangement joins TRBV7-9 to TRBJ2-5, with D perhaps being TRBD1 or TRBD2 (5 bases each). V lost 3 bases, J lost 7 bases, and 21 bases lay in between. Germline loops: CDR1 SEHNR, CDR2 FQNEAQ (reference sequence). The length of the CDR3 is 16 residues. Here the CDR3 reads CASSFWDGTAGGTQYF. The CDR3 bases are TGTGCCAGCAGCTTCTGGGACGGGACGGCAGGAGGGACCCAGTACTTC. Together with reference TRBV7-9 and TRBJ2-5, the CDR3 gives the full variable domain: DTGVSQNPRHKITKRGQNVTFRCDPISEHNRLYWYRQTLGQGPEFLTYFQNEAQLEKSRLLSDRFSAERPKGSFSTLEIQRTEQGDSAMYLCASSFWDGTAGGTQYFGPGTRLLVL.

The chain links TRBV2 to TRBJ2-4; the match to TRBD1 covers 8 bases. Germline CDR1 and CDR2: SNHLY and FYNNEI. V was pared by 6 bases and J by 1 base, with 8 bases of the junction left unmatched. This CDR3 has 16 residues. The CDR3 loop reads CASSSGQEVAKNIQYF. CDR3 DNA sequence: TGTGCCAGCAGCTCGGGACAGGAGGTCGCCAAAAACATTCAGTACTTC.

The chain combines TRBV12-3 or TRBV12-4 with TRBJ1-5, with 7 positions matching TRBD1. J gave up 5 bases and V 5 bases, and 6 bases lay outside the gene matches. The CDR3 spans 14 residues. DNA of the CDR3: TGTGCCAGCAGTGCCCGGGACAGAGATCAGCCCCAGCATTTT. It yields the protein CASSARDRDQPQHF.

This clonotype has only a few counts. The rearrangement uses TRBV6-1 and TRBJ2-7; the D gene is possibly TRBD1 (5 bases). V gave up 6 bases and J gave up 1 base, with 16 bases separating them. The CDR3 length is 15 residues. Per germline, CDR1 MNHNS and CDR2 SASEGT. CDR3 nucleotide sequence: TGTGCCAGCAGCTCCTCAGGGTTTGGATCCTACGAGCAGTACTTC. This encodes CASSSSGFGSYEQYF.

The CDR3 sequence is CASSLGTSGSPEQYF. The CDR3 bases are TGCGCCAGCAGCTTGGGGACTAGCGGGAGTCCCGAGCAGTACTTC. The V gene is TRBV5-1, the J gene TRBJ2-7; 13 nucleotides line up with TRBD2. The junction had 3 bases not matched to a gene; V was cut back by 0 bases and J by 6 bases. The CDR3 has 15 residues. The germline gives CDR1 SGHRS, CDR2 YFSETQ.

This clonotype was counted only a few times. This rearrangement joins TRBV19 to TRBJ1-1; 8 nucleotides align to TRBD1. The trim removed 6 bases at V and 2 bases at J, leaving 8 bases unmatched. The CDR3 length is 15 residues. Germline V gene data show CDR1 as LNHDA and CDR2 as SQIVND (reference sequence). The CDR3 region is CASSHRGTTNTEAFF. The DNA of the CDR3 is TGTGCCAGTAGCCACAGGGGGACAACCAACACTGAAGCTTTCTTT.

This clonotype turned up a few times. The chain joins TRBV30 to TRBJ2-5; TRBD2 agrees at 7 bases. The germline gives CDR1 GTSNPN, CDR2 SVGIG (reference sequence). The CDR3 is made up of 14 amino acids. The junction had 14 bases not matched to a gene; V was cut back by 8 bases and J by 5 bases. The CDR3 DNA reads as TGTGCCATTGACCCCGCCCTGCGGGGGGAGACCCAGTACTTC. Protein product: CAIDPALRGETQYF. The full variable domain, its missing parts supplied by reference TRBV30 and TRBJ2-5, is SQTIHQWPATLVQPVGSPLSLECTVEGTSNPNLYWYRQAAGRGLQLLFYSVGIGQISSEVPQNLSASRPQDRQFILSSKKLLLSDSGFYLCAIDPALRGETQYFGPGTRLLVL.

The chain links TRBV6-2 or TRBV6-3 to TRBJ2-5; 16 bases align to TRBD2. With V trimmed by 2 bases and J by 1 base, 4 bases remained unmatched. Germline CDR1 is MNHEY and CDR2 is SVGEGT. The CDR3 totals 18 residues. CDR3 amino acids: CASSYEGTSGRAQETQYF. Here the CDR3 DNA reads TGTGCCAGCAGTTACGAAGGGACTAGCGGGAGGGCCCAAGAGACCCAGTACTTC.

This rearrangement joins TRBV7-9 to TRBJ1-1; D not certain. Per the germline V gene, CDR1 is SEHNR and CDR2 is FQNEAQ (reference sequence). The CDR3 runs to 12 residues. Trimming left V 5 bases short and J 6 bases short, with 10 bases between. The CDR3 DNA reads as TGTGCCAGCAGCCACCCTTACGCTGAAGCTTTCTTT. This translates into CASSHPYAEAFF.

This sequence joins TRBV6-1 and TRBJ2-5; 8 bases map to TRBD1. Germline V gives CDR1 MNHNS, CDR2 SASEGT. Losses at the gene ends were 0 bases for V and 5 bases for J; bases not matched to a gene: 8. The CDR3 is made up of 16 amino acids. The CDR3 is CASSEALAGGVETQYF. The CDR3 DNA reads TGTGCCAGCAGTGAAGCGCTGGCAGGGGGCGTGGAGACCCAGTACTTC.

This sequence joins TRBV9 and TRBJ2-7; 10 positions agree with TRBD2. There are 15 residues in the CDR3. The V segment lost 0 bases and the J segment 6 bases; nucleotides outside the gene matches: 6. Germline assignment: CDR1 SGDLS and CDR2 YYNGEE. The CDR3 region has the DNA TGTGCCAGCAGCGTAGGGCTAGCGGGAGCTGGCGAGCAGTACTTC. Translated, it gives CASSVGLAGAGEQYF.

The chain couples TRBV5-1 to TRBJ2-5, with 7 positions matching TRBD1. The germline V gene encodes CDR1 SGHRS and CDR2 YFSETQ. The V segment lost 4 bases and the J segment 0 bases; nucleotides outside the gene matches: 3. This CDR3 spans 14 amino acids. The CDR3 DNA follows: TGCGCCAGCAGCGAGGGGGCGTACCAAGAGACCCAGTACTTC. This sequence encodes CASSEGAYQETQYF.

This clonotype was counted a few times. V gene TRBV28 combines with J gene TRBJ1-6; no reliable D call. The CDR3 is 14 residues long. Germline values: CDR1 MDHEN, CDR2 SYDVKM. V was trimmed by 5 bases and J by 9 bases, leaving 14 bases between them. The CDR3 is CASSITTGGSPLHF. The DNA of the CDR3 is TGTGCCAGCAGTATTACTACCGGAGGTTCACCCCTCCACTTT.

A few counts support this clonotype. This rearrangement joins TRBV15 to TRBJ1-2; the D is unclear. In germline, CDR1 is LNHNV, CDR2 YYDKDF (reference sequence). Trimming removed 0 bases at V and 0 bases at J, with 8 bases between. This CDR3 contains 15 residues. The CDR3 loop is CATSRDSAPNYGYTF. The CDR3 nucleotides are TGTGCCACCAGCAGAGATTCGGCACCTAACTATGGCTACACCTTC.

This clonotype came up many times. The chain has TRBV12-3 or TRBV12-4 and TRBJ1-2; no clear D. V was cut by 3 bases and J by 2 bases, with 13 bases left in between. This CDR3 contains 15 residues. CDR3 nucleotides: TGTGCCAGCAGTTTTGCGGGCCAGCAAAACTATGGCTACACCTTC. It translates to CASSFAGQQNYGYTF.

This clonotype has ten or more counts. CDR3 coding DNA: TGTGCCACCTGGACAGGGGTCGAGGCTTTCTTT. Its protein is CATWTGVEAFF. The chain carries TRBV19 and TRBJ1-1; 9 nucleotides line up with TRBD1. V shed 10 bases and J 11 bases; nucleotides not matched to a gene: 8. The CDR3 is 11 amino acids. CDR1 and CDR2 from the germline V gene are LNHDA and SQIVND (reference sequence). Full variable domain (rest looked up from reference TRBV19 and TRBJ1-1): DGGITQSPKYLFRKEGQNVTLSCEQNLNHDAMYWYRQDPGQGLRLIYYSQIVNDFQKGDIAEGYSVSREKKESFPLTVTSAQKNPTAFYLCATWTGVEAFFGQGTRLTVV.

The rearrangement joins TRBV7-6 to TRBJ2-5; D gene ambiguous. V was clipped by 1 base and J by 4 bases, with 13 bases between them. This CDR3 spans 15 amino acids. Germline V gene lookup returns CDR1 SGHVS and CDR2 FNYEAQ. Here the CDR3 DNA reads TGTGCCAGCAGCTTAGACCCCTCGGGCCCAGAGACCCAGTACTTC. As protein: CASSLDPSGPETQYF.

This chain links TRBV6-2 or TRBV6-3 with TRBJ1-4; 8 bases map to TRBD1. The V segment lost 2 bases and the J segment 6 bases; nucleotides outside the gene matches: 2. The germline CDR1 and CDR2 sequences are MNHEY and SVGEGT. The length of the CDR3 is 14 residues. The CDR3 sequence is CASSYPGQDEKLFF. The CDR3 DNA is TGTGCCAGCAGTTACCCGGGACAGGATGAAAAACTGTTTTTT.